The clone carrying this TCR beta chain was counted ten times or more. V was pared by 0 bases and J by 3 bases, with 11 bases between. The CDR3 consists of 15 residues. CDR1 is LGHNA, CDR2 YSLEER, per germline. Using unique molecular identifiers, the investigators prepared the TCRbeta library. Each CDR3 protein is one row after TCRdb ran MiXCR on the PCR reads. This sample has some 250,000 distinct CDR3 sequences, with around 13% found just once. The data originate from a study of T-cell reconstitution after alpha-beta-depleted transplantation in children. The gene calls are TRBV4-3 and TRBJ2-5; D remains ambiguous. This sequence originates from a human donor who donated a stem cell graft to a child with acute lymphoblastic leukemia. Sequencing used PBMCs from the stem cell graft donor, obtained from the stem cell graft. The CDR3 bases are TGCGCCAGCAGCCAAGATCTAAGGCTCGAAGAGACCCAGTACTTC. It yields the protein CASSQDLRLEETQYF.